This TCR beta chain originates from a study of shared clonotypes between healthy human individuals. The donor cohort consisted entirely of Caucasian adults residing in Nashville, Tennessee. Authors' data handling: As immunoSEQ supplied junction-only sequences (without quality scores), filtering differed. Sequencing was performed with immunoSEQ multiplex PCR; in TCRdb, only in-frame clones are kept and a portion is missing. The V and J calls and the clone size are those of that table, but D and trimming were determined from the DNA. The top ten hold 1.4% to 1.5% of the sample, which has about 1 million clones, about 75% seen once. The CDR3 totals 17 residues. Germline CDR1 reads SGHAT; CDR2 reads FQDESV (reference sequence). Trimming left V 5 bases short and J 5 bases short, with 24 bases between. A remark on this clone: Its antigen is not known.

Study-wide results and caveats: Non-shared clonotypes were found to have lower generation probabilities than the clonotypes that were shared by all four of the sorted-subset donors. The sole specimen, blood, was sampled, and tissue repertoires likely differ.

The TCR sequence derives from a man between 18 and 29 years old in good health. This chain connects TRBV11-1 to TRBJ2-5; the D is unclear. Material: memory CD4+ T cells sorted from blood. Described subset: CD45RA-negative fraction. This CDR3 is CASSVKGNTLSSETQYF. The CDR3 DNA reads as TGTGCCAGCAGCGTAAAGGGAAATACTCTCTCTTCGGAGACCCAGTACTTC.